These T cell receptor beta chains were read from a single sample in a study of control samples from healthy donors and cancer patients. The repertoire was sequenced with immunoSEQ multiplex PCR; TCRdb's copy has only in-frame clones and lacks some. Its clone listing holds around 190,000 clones. Material for sequencing was blood. These receptors were taken from a woman aged 25 to 39 in good health. Both conserved end residues are part of each CDR3. The D gene is left open where the match is weak.

cdr3_nt cdr3_aa v_call d_call j_call
TGTGCCAGCACCGTTTACGCTCGAGGGGAGCAGTACTTC CASTVYARGEQYF TRBV2 - TRBJ2-7
TGTGCCAGCAGTGGGGCGACCCCTAGCAATCAGCCCCAGCATTTT CASSGATPSNQPQHF TRBV28 - TRBJ1-5
TGCGCCAGCAGCCAAAAGCCCCAGTCGTATGACAGGGCCTCTGGAAACACCATATATTTT CASSQKPQSYDRASGNTIYF TRBV4-1 TRBD1 TRBJ1-3
TGTGCCAGCAGTTTTAGGAGAGGGCCCCTCCACTTT CASSFRRGPLHF TRBV12-3/TRBV12-4 - TRBJ1-6
TGTGCCAGCAGCCCGGGACAGCTGAATCAGCCCCAGCATTTT CASSPGQLNQPQHF TRBV28 TRBD1 TRBJ1-5
TGTGCCAGCAGCGATTACCGACAGGGAAGCTCTGGAAACACCATATATTTT CASSDYRQGSSGNTIYF TRBV9 TRBD1 TRBJ1-3
TGTGCCAGCAGTGACTCAGGTGGCGGCGGCACAGATACGCAGTATTTT CASSDSGGGGTDTQYF TRBV6-4 - TRBJ2-3
TGTGCCAGCAGTTACTCGTACTACAATGAGCAGTTCTTC CASSYSYYNEQFF TRBV6-5 - TRBJ2-1
TGTGCCAGCAGTTTTCTTGCCGGGACTGAAGCTTTCTTT CASSFLAGTEAFF TRBV12-3/TRBV12-4 - TRBJ1-1
TGTGCCAGCAGCTTAGCGGACTACCGTATGGGCAATCAGCCCCAGCATTTT CASSLADYRMGNQPQHF TRBV7-9 - TRBJ1-5
TGCAGCGTAAGGAGGAACACTGAAGCTTTCTTT CSVRRNTEAFF TRBV29-1 - TRBJ1-1
TGCGCCAGCAGACAGGAGCAGGAGCCCTTCTATGGCTACACCTTC CASRQEQEPFYGYTF TRBV5-1 - TRBJ1-2
TGTGCCAGTAGTTTCCCGAGGACCCCGAACACTGAAGCTTTCTTT CASSFPRTPNTEAFF TRBV19 - TRBJ1-1
TGTGCCAGCAGCTTAGGGGGACAGGTTAAGGAAAAACTGTTTTTT CASSLGGQVKEKLFF TRBV7-9 TRBD1 TRBJ1-4
TGTGCCAGCAGTTACTCGGGGGAATCCCTCCACTTT CASSYSGESLHF TRBV6-5 - TRBJ1-6
TGTGCCAGCAGTTTCGCAAACTCCCTTAACTACGAGCAGTACTTC CASSFANSLNYEQYF TRBV27 - TRBJ2-7
TGTGCCAGCAGCTTAGAAGGACAGGGGGCCCATGGCTACACCTTC CASSLEGQGAHGYTF TRBV7-9 TRBD1 TRBJ1-2
TGTGCCAGCAGCTCTCCCTTGAACACTGAAGCTTTCTTT CASSSPLNTEAFF TRBV5-6 - TRBJ1-1
TGTGCCACCAGTGACCTTGACAGGGATGAAGCTTTCTTT CATSDLDRDEAFF TRBV24-1 TRBD1 TRBJ1-1
TGCAGCGTTGAGCCCGGGTACTACGAGCAGTACTTC CSVEPGYYEQYF TRBV29-1 - TRBJ2-7
TGTGCCAGCAGACCTCCGGGACAGGGACACACTGAAGCTTTCTTT CASRPPGQGHTEAFF TRBV6-6 TRBD1 TRBJ1-1
TGTGCCAGCAGCCTCGGCCCCGGGGGGCCTTCGGATACGCAGTATTTT CASSLGPGGPSDTQYF TRBV7-2 - TRBJ2-3
TGCAGTGCTAGTTCCGCAAGGACGATACTTGAGAAAGTACAAAACATTCAGTACTTC CSASSARTILEKVQNIQYF TRBV20-1 - TRBJ2-4
TGTGCCATCAGTGACTCGGGACAGGGCCGGGGCTACACCTTC CAISDSGQGRGYTF TRBV10-3 TRBD1 TRBJ1-2
TGTGCCAGCAGTTTTTTACTCCGGGACAGACGATCTGGCTACACCTTC CASSFLLRDRRSGYTF TRBV6-5 TRBD1 TRBJ1-2
TGTGCCAGCAGCCATTATGGCTACACCTTC CASSHYGYTF TRBV28 - TRBJ1-2
TGTGCCAGCAGCGAGGGACAGTTCTACAATGAGCAGTTCTTC CASSEGQFYNEQFF TRBV2 TRBD1 TRBJ2-1
TGTGCCAGCAGCTTAAACAGAGAATATAACTATGGCTACACCTTC CASSLNREYNYGYTF TRBV13 - TRBJ1-2
TGTGCCAGTAGTATTTGGGGGGTCGGGGGAACCCACCGCACAGATACGCAGTATTTT CASSIWGVGGTHRTDTQYF TRBV19 - TRBJ2-3
TGTGCCAGCAGTGATCGGTCAGGCCCACGGCCCCAGCATTTT CASSDRSGPRPQHF TRBV6-1 - TRBJ1-5
TGTGCCAGCAGTTTCGGAGGGACAGGGGGGACTCGGCCCCAGCATTTT CASSFGGTGGTRPQHF TRBV28 TRBD1 TRBJ1-5
TGTGCCAGCATAAGAGCCTACGAGCAGTACTTC CASIRAYEQYF TRBV11-2 - TRBJ2-7
TGCAGCGTTGTTATCTCTGGGGCCAACGTCCTGACTTTC CSVVISGANVLTF TRBV29-1 - TRBJ2-6
TGTGCCAGTAGTGCCCAGGGGAACACTGAAGCTTTCTTT CASSAQGNTEAFF TRBV19 - TRBJ1-1
TGTGCCAGCAGCCCCCGGACCGGTGGGACTGAAGCTTTCTTT CASSPRTGGTEAFF TRBV5-6 - TRBJ1-1
TGTGCCAGCAGCCAAGATTTCGCGGGGCGCAGCACTGAAGCTTTCTTT CASSQDFAGRSTEAFF TRBV3-1/TRBV3-2 - TRBJ1-1
TGCAGTGCCGAAACAGGGACATACACTCCTTTT CSAETGTYTPF TRBV20-1 - TRBJ2-3
TGTGCCAGCAGTTCAGTTACTTTAGATACGCAGTATTTT CASSSVTLDTQYF TRBV2 - TRBJ2-3
TGTGCCAGTAAGGGGCCGCCGGGGAGTAATGGTACTGAAGCTTTCTTT CASKGPPGSNGTEAFF TRBV19 - TRBJ1-1
TGTGCCGGGTGGGGTCGGGACTATGGCTACACCTTC CAGWGRDYGYTF TRBV28 - TRBJ1-2
TGTGCCAGCAGCTGGGACTGGGAAAACATTCAGTACTTC CASSWDWENIQYF TRBV13 - TRBJ2-4
TGTGCCAGCAGCTTCTCCGGGACAGACACTGAAGCTTTCTTT CASSFSGTDTEAFF TRBV7-2 TRBD1 TRBJ1-1
TGCGCCAGCAGCTTCCAGACAGACCAAGAGACCCAGTACTTC CASSFQTDQETQYF TRBV5-1 - TRBJ2-5
TGCGCCAGCAGCTTGAAATCAGGCCTGACCTCTGGAAACACCATATATTTT CASSLKSGLTSGNTIYF TRBV5-1 - TRBJ1-3